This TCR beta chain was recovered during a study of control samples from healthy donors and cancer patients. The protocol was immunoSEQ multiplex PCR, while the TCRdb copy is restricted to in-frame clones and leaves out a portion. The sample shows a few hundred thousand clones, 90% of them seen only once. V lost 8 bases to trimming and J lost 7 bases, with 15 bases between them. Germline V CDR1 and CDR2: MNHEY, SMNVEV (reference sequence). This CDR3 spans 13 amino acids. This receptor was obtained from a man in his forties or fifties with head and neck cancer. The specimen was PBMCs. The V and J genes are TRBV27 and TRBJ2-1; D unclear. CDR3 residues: CASSPIAQNEQFF. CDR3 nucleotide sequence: TGTGCCAGCTCCCCCATTGCGCAGAATGAGCAGTTCTTC.